This T cell receptor beta chain was captured in a study of identical twins. Findings of the study overall: It was possible that invariant MAIT and iNKT cells partly confounded the zero-insertion analyses. Models underestimated TCR alpha sharing (out-of-frame) in monozygotic twins. Abundant cord blood beta clonotypes carried fewer insertions; memory repertoires showed none.

Template switching added a universal primer site; cDNA carried unique molecular identifiers. TCRdb passed the 5' RACE reads through MiXCR, listing each CDR3 protein once. This repertoire shows 700,000 or so distinct CDR3 sequences, 8.5% to 9% found once; its top ten account for roughly 0.97%. The germline gives CDR1 DFQATT, CDR2 SNEGSKA (reference sequence). CDR3 length equals 15 residues. Trimming removed 3 bases from V and 6 bases from J; junction bases left unmatched: 9. This clonotype turned up a few times. Antigen: not known. The same data also went into a second study, on yellow fever vaccine responses in identical twins.

This receptor was identified in a woman under 30 in good health. The rearrangement uses TRBV20-1 and TRBJ2-1, with 9 positions matching TRBD2. The sequenced sample was PBMCs. The CDR3 DNA reads as TGCAGTGCTAGCGTTGGGACTAGCTTTAGCAATGAGCAGTTCTTC. Residues: CSASVGTSFSNEQFF.